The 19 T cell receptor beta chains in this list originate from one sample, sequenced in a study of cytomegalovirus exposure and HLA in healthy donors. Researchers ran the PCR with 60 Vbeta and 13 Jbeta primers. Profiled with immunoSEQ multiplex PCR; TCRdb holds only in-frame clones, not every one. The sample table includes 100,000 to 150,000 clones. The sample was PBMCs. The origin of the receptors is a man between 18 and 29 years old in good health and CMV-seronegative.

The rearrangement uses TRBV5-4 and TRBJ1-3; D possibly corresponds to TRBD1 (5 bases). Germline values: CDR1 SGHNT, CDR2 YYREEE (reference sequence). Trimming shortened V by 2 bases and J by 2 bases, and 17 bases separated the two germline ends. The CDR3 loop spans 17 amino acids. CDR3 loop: CASSFGVQQGAGNTIYF. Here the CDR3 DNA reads TGTGCCAGCAGCTTCGGTGTCCAACAAGGGGCTGGAAACACCATATATTTT.

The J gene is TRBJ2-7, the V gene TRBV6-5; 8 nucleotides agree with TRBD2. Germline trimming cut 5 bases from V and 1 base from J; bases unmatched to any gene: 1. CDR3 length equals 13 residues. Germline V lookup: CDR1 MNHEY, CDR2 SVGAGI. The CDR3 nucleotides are TGTGCCAGCAGTAAGCGGGAGTCCTACGAGCAGTACTTC. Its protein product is CASSKRESYEQYF.

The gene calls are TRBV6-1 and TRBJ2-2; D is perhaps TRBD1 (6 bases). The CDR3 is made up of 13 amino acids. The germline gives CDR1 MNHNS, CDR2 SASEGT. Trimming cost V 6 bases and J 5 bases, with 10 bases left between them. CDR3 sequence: CASREQGTGELFF. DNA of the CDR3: TGTGCCAGCAGGGAGCAGGGGACCGGGGAGCTGTTTTTT.

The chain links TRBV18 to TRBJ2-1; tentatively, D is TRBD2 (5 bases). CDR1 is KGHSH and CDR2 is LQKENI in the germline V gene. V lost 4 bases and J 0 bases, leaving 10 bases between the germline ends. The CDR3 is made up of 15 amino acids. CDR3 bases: TGTGCCAGCTCACAGCAGCGGAGCTCCTACAATGAGCAGTTCTTC. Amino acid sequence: CASSQQRSSYNEQFF.

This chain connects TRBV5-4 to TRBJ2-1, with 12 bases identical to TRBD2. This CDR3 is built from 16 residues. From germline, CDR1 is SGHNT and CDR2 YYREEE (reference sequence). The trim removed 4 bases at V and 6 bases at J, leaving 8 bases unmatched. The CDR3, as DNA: TGTGCCAGCAGCCCCACCCTAGCGGGAGGGCGCAATGAGCAGTTCTTC. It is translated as CASSPTLAGGRNEQFF. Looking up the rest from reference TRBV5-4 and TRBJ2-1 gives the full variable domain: ETGVTQSPTHLIKTRGQQVTLRCSSQSGHNTVSWYQQALGQGPQFIFQYYREEENGRGNFPPRFSGLQFPNYSSELNVNALELDDSALYLCASSPTLAGGRNEQFFGPGTRLTVL.

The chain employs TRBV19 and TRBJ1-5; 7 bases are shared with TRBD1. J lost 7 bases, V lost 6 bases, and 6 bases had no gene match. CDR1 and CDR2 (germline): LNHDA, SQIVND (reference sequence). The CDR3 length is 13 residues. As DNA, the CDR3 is TGTGCCAGTAGCCAGGGGGGACGCCAGCCCCAGCATTTT. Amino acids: CASSQGGRQPQHF. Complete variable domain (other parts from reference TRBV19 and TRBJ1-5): DGGITQSPKYLFRKEGQNVTLSCEQNLNHDAMYWYRQDPGQGLRLIYYSQIVNDFQKGDIAEGYSVSREKKESFPLTVTSAQKNPTAFYLCASSQGGRQPQHFGDGTRLSIL.

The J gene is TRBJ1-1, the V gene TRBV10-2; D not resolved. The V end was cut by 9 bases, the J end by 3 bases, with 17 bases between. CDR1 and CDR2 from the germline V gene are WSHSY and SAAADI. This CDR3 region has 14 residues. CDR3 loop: CASAPTFRDTEAFF. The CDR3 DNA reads TGCGCCAGTGCCCCGACCTTCCGGGACACTGAAGCTTTCTTT.

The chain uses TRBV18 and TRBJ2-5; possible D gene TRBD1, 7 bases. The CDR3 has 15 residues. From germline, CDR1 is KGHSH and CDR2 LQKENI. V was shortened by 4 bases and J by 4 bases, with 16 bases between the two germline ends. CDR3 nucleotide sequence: TGTGCCAGCTCACAACAGGGGTCGGAGGGAGAGACCCAGTACTTC. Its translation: CASSQQGSEGETQYF. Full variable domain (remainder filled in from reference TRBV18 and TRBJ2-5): NAGVMQNPRHLVRRRGQEARLRCSPMKGHSHVYWYRQLPEEGLKFMVYLQKENIIDESGMPKERFSAEFPKEGPSILRIQQVVRGDSAAYFCASSQQGSEGETQYFGPGTRLLVL.

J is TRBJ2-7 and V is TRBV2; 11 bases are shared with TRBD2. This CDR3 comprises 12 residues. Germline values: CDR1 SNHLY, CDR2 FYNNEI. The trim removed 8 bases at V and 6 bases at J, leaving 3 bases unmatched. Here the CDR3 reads CASLAGGVEQYF. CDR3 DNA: TGTGCCAGCCTAGCGGGAGGTGTCGAGCAGTACTTC.

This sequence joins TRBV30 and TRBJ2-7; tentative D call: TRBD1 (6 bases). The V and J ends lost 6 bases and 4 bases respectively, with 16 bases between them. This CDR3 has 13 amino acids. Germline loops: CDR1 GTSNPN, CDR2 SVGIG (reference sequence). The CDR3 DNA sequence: TGTGCCTGCGACCGGGACACGGGTTACGAGCAGTACTTC. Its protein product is CACDRDTGYEQYF.

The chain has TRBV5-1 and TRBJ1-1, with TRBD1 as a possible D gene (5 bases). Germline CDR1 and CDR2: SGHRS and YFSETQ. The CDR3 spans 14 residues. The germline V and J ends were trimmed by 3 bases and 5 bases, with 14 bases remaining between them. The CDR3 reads CASSWGDSGTEAFF. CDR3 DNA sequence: TGCGCCAGCAGCTGGGGTGACAGTGGAACTGAAGCTTTCTTT.

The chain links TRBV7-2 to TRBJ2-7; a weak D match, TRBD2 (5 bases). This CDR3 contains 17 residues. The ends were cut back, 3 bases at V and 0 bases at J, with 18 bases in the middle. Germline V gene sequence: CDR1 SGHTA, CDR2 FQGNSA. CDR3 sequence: CASSFPEVKRSSYEQYF. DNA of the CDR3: TGTGCCAGCAGCTTCCCCGAGGTCAAGCGGAGCTCCTACGAGCAGTACTTC.

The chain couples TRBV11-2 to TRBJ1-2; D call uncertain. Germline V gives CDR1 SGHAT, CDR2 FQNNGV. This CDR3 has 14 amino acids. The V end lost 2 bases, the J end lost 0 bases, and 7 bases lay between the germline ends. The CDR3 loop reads CASSLTDSNYGYTF. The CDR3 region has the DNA TGTGCCAGCAGCTTAACGGACTCTAACTATGGCTACACCTTC.

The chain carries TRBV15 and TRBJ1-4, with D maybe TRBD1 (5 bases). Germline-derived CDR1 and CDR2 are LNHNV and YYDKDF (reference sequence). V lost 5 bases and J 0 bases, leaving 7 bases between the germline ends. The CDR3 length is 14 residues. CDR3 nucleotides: TGTGCCACCAGCCAGGGAACAACTAATGAAAAACTGTTTTTT. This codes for CATSQGTTNEKLFF.

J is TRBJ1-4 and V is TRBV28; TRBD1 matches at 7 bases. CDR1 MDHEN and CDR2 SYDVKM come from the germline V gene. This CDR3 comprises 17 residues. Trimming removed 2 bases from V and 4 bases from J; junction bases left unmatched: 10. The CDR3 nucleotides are TGTGCCAGCAGTTTAGCCTATCGGGACAGTCTTAATGAAAAACTGTTTTTT. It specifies CASSLAYRDSLNEKLFF.

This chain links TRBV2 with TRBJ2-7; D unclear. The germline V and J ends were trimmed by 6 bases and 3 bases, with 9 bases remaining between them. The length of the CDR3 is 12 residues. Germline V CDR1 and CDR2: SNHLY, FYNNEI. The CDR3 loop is CASRPSYYEQYF. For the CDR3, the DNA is TGTGCCAGCAGGCCCTCCTACTACGAGCAGTACTTC.

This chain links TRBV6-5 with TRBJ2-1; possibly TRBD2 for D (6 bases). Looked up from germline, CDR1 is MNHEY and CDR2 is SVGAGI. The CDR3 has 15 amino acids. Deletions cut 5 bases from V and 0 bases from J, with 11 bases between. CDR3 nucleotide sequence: TGTGCCAGCAGTCGTAGCGGCACCTCCTACAATGAGCAGTTCTTC. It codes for CASSRSGTSYNEQFF.

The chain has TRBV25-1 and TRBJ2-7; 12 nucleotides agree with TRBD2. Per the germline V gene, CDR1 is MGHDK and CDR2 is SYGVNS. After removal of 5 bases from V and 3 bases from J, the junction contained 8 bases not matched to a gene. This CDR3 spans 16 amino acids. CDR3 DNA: TGTGCCAGCAGTATCCGGACTAGCGGGGTCGGCTACGAGCAGTACTTC. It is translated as CASSIRTSGVGYEQYF.

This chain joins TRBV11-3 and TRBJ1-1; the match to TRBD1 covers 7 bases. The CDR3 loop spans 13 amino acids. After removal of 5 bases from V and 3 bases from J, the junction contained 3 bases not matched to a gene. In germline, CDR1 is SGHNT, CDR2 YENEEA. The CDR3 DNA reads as TGTGCCAGCAGCATTGGGACAGACACTGAAGCTTTCTTT. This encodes CASSIGTDTEAFF.